The 25 T cell receptor beta chains listed next were all sequenced from one sample in a study of beta chain features in type 1 diabetes. The study, taken as a whole, reports: Shorter TCRB CDR3s, moderately but significantly so, marked every one of the four CD4+ subsets in Type 1 diabetes patients.

Expressed TCRB transcripts were sequenced after all isolated RNA was converted to cDNA. TCRdb keeps only in-frame clones here, not all; method: immunoSEQ multiplex PCR. The repertoire holds some 120,000 clones, 17% seen once, with around 2.7% in the top ten. These receptors have no identified antigens. The specimen sequenced was central memory CD4+ T cells from blood. The receptor source for this set is a young man with type 1 diabetes.

The table lists this clone with many counts. V and J are TRBV25-1 and TRBJ2-5; D unresolved. Trimming pared 5 bases from V and 5 bases from J, leaving 12 bases between. Germline loops: CDR1 MGHDK, CDR2 SYGVNS. The CDR3 is made up of 13 amino acids. The CDR3 loop is CASSYQVQETQYF. CDR3 coding DNA: TGTGCCAGCAGTTACCAGGTACAGGAGACCCAGTACTTC.

The chain uses TRBV4-3 and TRBJ2-2; 9 bases line up with TRBD1. Unmatched junction bases numbered 11, after V lost 3 bases and J lost 6 bases. The length of the CDR3 is 17 residues. CDR1 LGHNA and CDR2 YSLEER come from the germline V gene. The CDR3 bases are TGCGCCAGCAGCCAGGCCCCCGCGGGACAGGGATCCGGGGAGCTGTTTTTT. As protein: CASSQAPAGQGSGELFF.

The chain has TRBV6-7 and TRBJ2-7; the D is unclear. TRBV6-7 is an open reading frame, and its role is uncertain. V lost 6 bases to trimming and J lost 1 base, with 19 bases between them. CDR3 length: 16 amino acids. The CDR3 DNA follows: TGTGCCAGCAGCTTAAAAAAATCCGGGCCATCCTACGAGCAGTACTTC. Translating it yields CASSLKKSGPSYEQYF.

This clone was seen a handful of times. CDR3: CAISEVSGSSDTQYF. The CDR3 DNA follows: TGTGCCATCAGTGAGGTTAGCGGGAGTTCAGATACGCAGTATTTT. V and J are TRBV10-3 and TRBJ2-3, with TRBD2 matching 9 bases. This CDR3 spans 15 amino acids. Germline CDR1 reads ENHRY; CDR2 reads SYGVKD. Trimming took 2 bases from V and 4 from J; bases not matched to a gene: 4.

This clone was counted only a few times. The chain couples TRBV6-5 to TRBJ1-1, with 7 bases that match TRBD1. The ends lost 7 bases at V and 0 bases at J; junction bases unmatched: 8. CDR3 length: 15 residues. Germline CDR1 and CDR2: MNHEY and SVGAGI. The CDR3 nucleotides read TGTGCCAGCACCGACTTGACAGGGTTGAACACTGAAGCTTTCTTT. Translating it yields CASTDLTGLNTEAFF.

This clone was seen only once. This chain uses TRBV5-1 with TRBJ2-1; 7 bases match TRBD2. J lost 14 bases, V lost 4 bases, and 6 bases had no gene match. The CDR3 has 11 amino acids. Germline loops: CDR1 SGHRS, CDR2 YFSETQ. CDR3 sequence: CASSLQREEFF. In DNA, the CDR3 is TGCGCCAGCAGCCTCCAGCGGGAAGAGTTCTTC.

The chain couples TRBV7-2 to TRBJ2-3; 8 bases are a match to TRBD2. The V gene's germline CDR1 is SGHTA and CDR2 FQGNSA. The CDR3 covers 12 residues. J was trimmed by 10 bases and V by 5 bases; bases with no gene match: 5. CDR3 protein: CASSLSGIPQYF. CDR3 DNA sequence: TGTGCCAGCAGCCTTAGCGGGATTCCGCAGTATTTT.

The chain couples TRBV4-1 to TRBJ2-3; D uncertain. The V and J ends lost 0 bases and 1 base respectively, with 5 bases between them. Per germline, CDR1 MGHRA and CDR2 YSYEKL. The CDR3 has 14 residues. The CDR3: CASSQDRGTDTQYF. CDR3 nucleotide sequence: TGCGCCAGCAGCCAAGACCGGGGCACAGATACGCAGTATTTT.

The CDR3 DNA is TGTGCCAGCAGCTTGACAGCGAGGATCTCCTACGAGCAGTACTTC. It encodes CASSLTARISYEQYF. The V gene is TRBV5-6, the J gene TRBJ2-7; no reliable D call. Germline loops: CDR1 SGHDT, CDR2 YYEEEE. Between the trimmed V and J ends, which lost 1 base and 0 bases, there was a span of 11 bases. The CDR3 runs to 15 residues.

In this sample, this clone turned up many times. The V gene is TRBV21-1, the J gene TRBJ1-4; whether TRBD1, the table's D call, matches the DNA was not checked. TRBV21-1 represents a pseudogene. This CDR3 has 15 amino acids. CDR3 coding DNA: TGTGCCAGCAGCAACGGACAGGGCCTTAATGAAAAACTGTTTTTT. It yields the protein CASSNGQGLNEKLFF.

This clone was observed many times. Other nucleotide sequences from this sample produce the same CDR3. This chain uses TRBV18 with TRBJ2-2; unclear D gene. The V end lost 0 bases, the J end lost 1 base, and 3 bases lay between the germline ends. The CDR3 is made up of 14 amino acids. CDR1 and CDR2 (germline): KGHSH, LQKENI. CDR3 nucleotides: TGTGCCAGCTCACCACCCTGGAACACCGGGGAGCTGTTTTTT. It specifies CASSPPWNTGELFF. Filled out from reference TRBV18 and TRBJ2-2, the complete variable domain reads NAGVMQNPRHLVRRRGQEARLRCSPMKGHSHVYWYRQLPEEGLKFMVYLQKENIIDESGMPKERFSAEFPKEGPSILRIQQVVRGDSAAYFCASSPPWNTGELFFGEGSRLTVL.

In DNA, the CDR3 is TGTGCCAGCAGCCCACTAGCGGGGGGATACAATGAGCAGTTCTTC. The encoded protein is CASSPLAGGYNEQFF. This chain links TRBV11-3 with TRBJ2-1; 12 nucleotides agree with TRBD2. V shed 5 bases and J 4 bases; nucleotides not matched to a gene: 3. This CDR3 is 15 amino acids long. Germline V lookup: CDR1 SGHNT, CDR2 YENEEA.

The sample holds a few counts of this clone. The rearrangement links TRBV18 to TRBJ2-7; TRBD1 aligns across 7 bases. From germline, CDR1 is KGHSH and CDR2 LQKENI. The trim removed 3 bases at V and 6 bases at J, leaving 8 bases unmatched. The CDR3 totals 14 residues. CDR3 nucleotides: TGTGCCAGCTCACCGGGGACAGAACCCCTCGAGCAGTACTTC. As protein: CASSPGTEPLEQYF.

This clone showed up just a few times. The V gene is TRBV5-4, the J gene TRBJ2-2, with D possibly being TRBD1 (5 bases). Germline CDR1 reads SGHNT; CDR2 reads YYREEE (reference sequence). Trimming took off 4 bases at V and 8 bases at J, with 9 bases between the two ends. The CDR3 has 12 amino acids. CDR3 loop: CASSQGIGELFF. The CDR3 DNA follows: TGTGCCAGCAGCCAGGGTATTGGGGAGCTGTTTTTT.

This rearrangement joins TRBV7-9 to TRBJ1-5; D is unresolved. Looked up from germline, CDR1 is SEHNR and CDR2 is FQNEAQ (reference sequence). The CDR3 runs 12 residues. Trimming shortened V by 3 bases and J by 6 bases, and 6 bases separated the two germline ends. The chain's CDR3 is CASSLGSQPQHF. In nucleotides, the CDR3 is TGTGCCAGCAGCTTGGGTAGTCAGCCCCAGCATTTT.

This clone showed up just a few times. The rearrangement links TRBV4-2 to TRBJ1-1; D call uncertain. V was shortened by 5 bases and J by 3 bases, with 7 bases between the two germline ends. CDR1 and CDR2 from the germline V gene are LGHNA and YNFKEQ. The CDR3 consists of 12 residues. The CDR3 region is CASSLVDTEAFF. In DNA, the CDR3 is TGTGCCAGCAGCTTAGTTGACACTGAAGCTTTCTTT.

In its sample, this clone was seen a few times. The chain joins TRBV2 to TRBJ2-7, with 9 bases fitting TRBD1. V lost 5 bases to trimming and J lost 6 bases; unmatched junction nucleotides: 11. CDR1 and CDR2 from the germline V gene are SNHLY and FYNNEI. There are 15 residues in the CDR3. As DNA, the CDR3 is TGTGCCAGCAGTTCGACCCCGGGACAGGGAGTCGAGCAGTACTTC. The encoded protein is CASSSTPGQGVEQYF.

This clone has more than one count but fewer than ten. The rearrangement uses TRBV29-1 and TRBJ1-2, with D possibly matching TRBD1 (5 bases). Trimming removed 5 bases at V and 4 bases at J, with 14 bases between. Germline V gene lookup returns CDR1 SQVTM and CDR2 ANQGSEA. The CDR3 runs 13 residues. CDR3 in amino acids: CSVTGFSFYGYTF. The CDR3 bases are TGCAGCGTTACAGGATTCTCCTTCTATGGCTACACCTTC.

This clone was counted only a few times. This chain joins TRBV4-2 and TRBJ1-1; D uncertain. CDR1 LGHNA and CDR2 YNFKEQ come from the germline V gene. The V and J ends lost 6 bases and 1 base respectively, with 6 bases between them. The CDR3 covers 12 residues. CDR3 region: CASSSRNTEAFF. Here the CDR3 DNA reads TGTGCCAGCAGTTCTAGGAACACTGAAGCTTTCTTT.

A few counts support this clone. The chain is built from TRBV6-6 and TRBJ2-3; maybe TRBD2 (6 bases). Between the trimmed V and J ends, which lost 6 bases and 6 bases, there was a span of 19 bases. The CDR3 is 15 amino acids. The germline V gene encodes CDR1 MNHNY and CDR2 SVGAGI (reference sequence). CDR3 residues: CASRQDKAGWDTQYF. As DNA, the CDR3 is TGTGCCAGCAGGCAGGACAAGGCGGGGTGGGATACGCAGTATTTT.

This clone has only a few counts. The chain joins TRBV18 to TRBJ1-3, with 11 bases matching TRBD1. CDR3 length: 16 amino acids. The germline V gene has CDR1 KGHSH and CDR2 LQKENI. J lost 4 bases, V lost 3 bases, and 5 bases had no gene match. CDR3: CASSPTGTGGGNTIYF. The CDR3, as DNA: TGTGCCAGCTCACCGACCGGGACAGGGGGAGGAAACACCATATATTTT.

This chain uses TRBV12-5 with TRBJ1-1; tentatively, D is TRBD1 (6 bases). V gave up 1 base and J gave up 1 base, with 16 bases separating them. The CDR3 runs to 17 residues. Germline CDR1 reads LGHNT; CDR2 reads FRNRAP. CDR3 sequence: CASGLARNTGKNTEAFF. Written as DNA, the CDR3 is TGTGCTAGTGGTTTGGCACGGAACACAGGGAAGAACACTGAAGCTTTCTTT. Variable domain in full (rest from reference TRBV12-5 and TRBJ1-1): DARVTQTPRHKVTEMGQEVTMRCQPILGHNTVFWYRQTMMQGLELLAYFRNRAPLDDSGMPKDRFSAEMPDATLATLKIQPSEPRDSAVYFCASGLARNTGKNTEAFFGQGTRLTVV.

Details on this clone: This clone may be a read error of a much larger clone one base away. J is TRBJ2-2 and V is TRBV29-1; D might be TRBD2 (5 bases). The germline CDR1 and CDR2 sequences are SQVTM and ANQGSEA. This CDR3 contains 13 residues. The CDR3 is CSVQADSPGEPFF. As DNA, the CDR3 is TGCAGCGTGCAAGCTGATTCTCCCGGGGAGCCGTTTTTT.

The gene calls are TRBV5-1 and TRBJ2-5; D is unresolved. V was trimmed by 4 bases and J by 2 bases, leaving 9 bases between them. The germline V gene encodes CDR1 SGHRS and CDR2 YFSETQ. The CDR3 is 13 residues long. In DNA, the CDR3 is TGCGCCAGCAGCCGAGGCGTACAAGAGACCCAGTACTTC. Encoded protein: CASSRGVQETQYF. Full variable domain (remainder filled in from reference TRBV5-1 and TRBJ2-5): KAGVTQTPRYLIKTRGQQVTLSCSPISGHRSVSWYQQTPGQGLQFLFEYFSETQRNKGNFPGRFSGRQFSNSRSEMNVSTLELGDSALYLCASSRGVQETQYFGPGTRLLVL.

V is TRBV5-4 and J is TRBJ2-3; 10 bases are shared with TRBD2. With 3 bases clipped from V and 2 bases from J, the junction kept 3 bases outside the gene matches. This CDR3 is 15 amino acids long. Germline V CDR1 and CDR2: SGHNT, YYREEE (reference sequence). CDR3 sequence (DNA): TGTGCCAGCAGCTCGAGCGGGGGGGCCACAGATACGCAGTATTTT. Translated, it gives CASSSSGGATDTQYF. Combining the CDR3 with reference TRBV5-4 and TRBJ2-3 gives the whole variable domain ETGVTQSPTHLIKTRGQQVTLRCSSQSGHNTVSWYQQALGQGPQFIFQYYREEENGRGNFPPRFSGLQFPNYSSELNVNALELDDSALYLCASSSSGGATDTQYFGPGTRLTVL.